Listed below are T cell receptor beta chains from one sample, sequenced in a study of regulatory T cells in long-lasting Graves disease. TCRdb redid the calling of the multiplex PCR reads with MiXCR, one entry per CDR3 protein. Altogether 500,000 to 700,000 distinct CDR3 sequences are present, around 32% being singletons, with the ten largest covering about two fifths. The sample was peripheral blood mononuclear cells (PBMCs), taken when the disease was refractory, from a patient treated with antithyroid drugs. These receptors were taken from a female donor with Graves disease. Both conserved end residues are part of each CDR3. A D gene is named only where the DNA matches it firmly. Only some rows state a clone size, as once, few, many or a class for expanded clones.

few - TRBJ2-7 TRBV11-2 TGTGCCAGCAGCTCCGTGTCTCGGGAGCAGTACTTC CASSSVSREQYF
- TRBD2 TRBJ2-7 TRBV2 TGTGCCAGCAGTGAAGAACTAGCGACAACCTACGAGCAGTACTTC CASSEELATTYEQYF
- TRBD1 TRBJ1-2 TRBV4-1 TGCGCCAGCAGCCAAGTAGGGACAGGGAGGGATGGCTACACCTTC CASSQVGTGRDGYTF
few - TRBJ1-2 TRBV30 TGTGCCTGGAGTGTACGTGGGGGGTCTGGCTACACCTTC CAWSVRGGSGYTF
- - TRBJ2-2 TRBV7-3 TGTGCCAGCAGATCTCGATTGAACACCGGGGAGCTGTTTTTT CASRSRLNTGELFF
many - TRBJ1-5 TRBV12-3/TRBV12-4 TGTGCCAGCAGTTTATGGGTGACAGATAGCAATCAGCCCCAGCATTTT CASSLWVTDSNQPQHF
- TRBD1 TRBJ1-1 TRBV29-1 TGCAGCGTTGAAGATCTTGACAGGGGGACTGAAGCTTTCTTT CSVEDLDRGTEAFF
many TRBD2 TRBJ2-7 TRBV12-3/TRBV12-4 TGTGCCAGCAGTTTAGGCGGACTAGCGGGAGTCTACGAGCAGTACTTC CASSLGGLAGVYEQYF
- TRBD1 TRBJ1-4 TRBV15 TGTGCCACCAACAGAGATCAGGGGGGAGGCGAAAAACTGTTTTTT CATNRDQGGGEKLFF
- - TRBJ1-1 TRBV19 TGTGCCAGTAGTATAAGGAGAGACACTGAAGCTTTCTTT CASSIRRDTEAFF